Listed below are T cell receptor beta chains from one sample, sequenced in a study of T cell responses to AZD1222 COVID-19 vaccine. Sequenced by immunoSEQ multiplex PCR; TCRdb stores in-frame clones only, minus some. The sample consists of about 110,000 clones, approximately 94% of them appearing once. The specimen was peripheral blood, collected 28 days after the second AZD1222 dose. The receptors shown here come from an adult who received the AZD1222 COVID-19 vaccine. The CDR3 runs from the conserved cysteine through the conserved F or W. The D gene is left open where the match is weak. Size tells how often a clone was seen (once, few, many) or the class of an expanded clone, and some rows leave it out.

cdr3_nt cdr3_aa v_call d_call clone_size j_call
TGTGCCAGCAGCTCTAACAGGGCCCAATCCGTCGGTTTCTTT CASSSNRAQSVGFF TRBV13 NA NA TRBJ1-1
TGTGCCAGCAGCCTCCTCGTGGAGGGGCCCTATGGCTACACCTTC CASSLLVEGPYGYTF TRBV7-6 NA NA TRBJ1-2
TGTGCCAGCTCCAAAGCGAAGGGGATTCGGGAAGGGGAGACCCAGTACTTC CASSKAKGIREGETQYF TRBV18 NA NA TRBJ2-5
TGTGCCAGCAGCGTAACCGGGGACCTAACCGGGGAGCTGTTTTTT CASSVTGDLTGELFF TRBV9 NA NA TRBJ2-2
TGTGCCAGCAGTTGGGGGGCCTACGAGCAGTACTTC CASSWGAYEQYF TRBV12-3/TRBV12-4 NA NA TRBJ2-7
TGTGCCAGCAGCTACGGACTAGCGCGGGAGCAGTACTTC CASSYGLAREQYF TRBV7-2 TRBD2 NA TRBJ2-7
TGTGCCAGCAGTGACTCGGGTCAACTTAACACCGGGGAGCTGTTTTTT CASSDSGQLNTGELFF TRBV6-4 NA NA TRBJ2-2
TGCGCCAGCATGTCCGGGACAGGGTACAAAGAAAGCCCGAACACTGAAGCTTTCTTT CASMSGTGYKESPNTEAFF TRBV5-1 TRBD1 NA TRBJ1-1
TGTGCCAGCAGCCCCTTTGTAGCGGGAGAAGGAGATACGCAGTATTTT CASSPFVAGEGDTQYF TRBV5-4 TRBD2 once TRBJ2-3
TGTGCCAGTAGTATCCGGCGGCCCGGGACCACAGATACGCAGTATTTT CASSIRRPGTTDTQYF TRBV19 NA NA TRBJ2-3
TGTGCCAGCAGCTTCCCTAAAGGGGGGCTGAGGACTGAAGCTTTCTTT CASSFPKGGLRTEAFF TRBV7-9 NA NA TRBJ1-1
TGCGCCAGCAGCCCGGGGGGATCCTACAATGAGCAGTTCTTC CASSPGGSYNEQFF TRBV5-1 TRBD2 NA TRBJ2-1
TGCGCCAGCAGCTTGGAGGGGCGTCTGAACACTGAAGCTTTCTTT CASSLEGRLNTEAFF TRBV5-1 NA NA TRBJ1-1
TGTGCCAGCAGTTTTGGGGCGGACTTCGAGCAGTACTTC CASSFGADFEQYF TRBV27 NA NA TRBJ2-7
TGTGCCAGCTCACCTAGGCAGGCCAACACCGGGGAGCTGTTTTTT CASSPRQANTGELFF TRBV18 NA once TRBJ2-2
TGTGCCAGCAGTGGGGGGGGGCAGGGGAGTATGAACACTGAAGCTTTCTTT CASSGGGQGSMNTEAFF TRBV27 NA once TRBJ1-1
TGTGCCAGTAGTAAATCGAACAGCCGGTACGAGAATAGCAATCAGCCCCAGCATTTT CASSKSNSRYENSNQPQHF TRBV19 NA NA TRBJ1-5
TGTGCCAGCAGCTCCTCACCCCAGAAAGCTTTCTTT CASSSSPQKAFF TRBV7-9 NA NA TRBJ1-1
TGTGCCAGCAGCGCGACCCCGGGACTAGCGGGGTTAGGGACTGGGGCCAACGTCCTGACTTTC CASSATPGLAGLGTGANVLTF TRBV9 TRBD2 NA TRBJ2-6
TGTGCCAGCAGTCAGACTGGGGAGCAGTTCTTC CASSQTGEQFF TRBV3-1/TRBV3-2 NA once TRBJ2-1
TGTGCCAGCAGCCCCCGAGCAGGGGATGGCTACACCTTC CASSPRAGDGYTF TRBV14 NA NA TRBJ1-2
TGTGCCAGTAGTACAGGGGAGAGATATGAAGCTTTCTTT CASSTGERYEAFF TRBV19 NA NA TRBJ1-1
TGTGCCAGCTCACCGGGCAGGGAGCCCGTCCTGACTTTC CASSPGREPVLTF TRBV18 NA NA TRBJ2-6
TGTGCCAGTAGACCCTCGGGAAGGCGTGATTCACCCCTCCACTTT CASRPSGRRDSPLHF TRBV19 NA NA TRBJ1-6
TGTGCCAGCAGTTTATCAGGACAGCTTTACACTGAAGCTTTCTTT CASSLSGQLYTEAFF TRBV27 NA NA TRBJ1-1
TGTGCCAGCAGCTTACAATCACCCCTCCACTTT CASSLQSPLHF TRBV7-8 NA NA TRBJ1-6
TGCGCCAGCAGCAGGGACGCCTCCTACAATGAGCAGTTCTTC CASSRDASYNEQFF TRBV5-1 NA NA TRBJ2-1
TGTGCCAGCAGCTTGGTACAGGGAGTCGACACCGGGGAGCTGTTTTTT CASSLVQGVDTGELFF TRBV7-6 NA NA TRBJ2-2
TGTGCCAGCCTCACAGGGGAAGGGGCTAACTATGGCTACACCTTC CASLTGEGANYGYTF TRBV2 TRBD1 NA TRBJ1-2
TGTGCCAGCAGCTTAGTTAGCTCTGGGGCCAACGTCCTGACTTTC CASSLVSSGANVLTF TRBV7-8 NA NA TRBJ2-6
TGCGCCAGCAGCCAAGAAACAGGGTTTCGTACTGATCAGCCCCAGCATTTT CASSQETGFRTDQPQHF TRBV4-1 NA NA TRBJ1-5
TGTGCCAGCTCACCTGGGGCTAGCGGGGTCTACGAGCAGTACTTC CASSPGASGVYEQYF TRBV18 TRBD2 NA TRBJ2-7
TGTGCCAGCAGCTTAACTGAAGGGTCCCGCGAGCAGTACTTC CASSLTEGSREQYF TRBV11-2 NA NA TRBJ2-7
TGTGCCAGTAGTATTCACGGGACAAGTCCCTACGAGCAGTACTTC CASSIHGTSPYEQYF TRBV19 NA few TRBJ2-7
TGTGCCAGTCGGGCACAGGGGTTGAGAGAAAAACTGTTTTTT CASRAQGLREKLFF TRBV2 TRBD1 NA TRBJ1-4
TGTGCCAGCAGCTTGGATGTGTACTCTGGAAACACCATATATTTT CASSLDVYSGNTIYF TRBV5-6 NA NA TRBJ1-3
TGTGCCAGCAGCTTGAGACAGAACACTGAAGCTTTCTTT CASSLRQNTEAFF TRBV5-4 NA NA TRBJ1-1
TGTGCCAGCAGCTCACACCCCCGCGCGGGAGGAGTGAATGAGCAGTTCTTC CASSSHPRAGGVNEQFF TRBV5-4 TRBD2 NA TRBJ2-1
TGTGCCAGCAGCGTAGGCGGCGGGATGGGGGCAGATACGCAGTATTTT CASSVGGGMGADTQYF TRBV9 NA NA TRBJ2-3
TGTGCCAGCAGTTACAAGGGAGGGAGGGCTGAAGCTTTCTTT CASSYKGGRAEAFF TRBV6-5 NA NA TRBJ1-1